Listed here are 5 T cell receptor beta chains from one sample, sequenced in a study of B cell selection in AIRE deficiency. Sequencing used immunoSEQ multiplex PCR; TCRdb keeps in-frame clones, though not all of them. The sample holds roughly 18,000 clones, roughly 91% seen once. The regulatory T cell sort gate was CD4+CD25hiCD127low/negative. Sequencing was done on a sample of CD4+CD25+ Tregs sorted from PBMCs. The receptors shown here come from a human donor in good health.

The chain carries TRBV4-3 and TRBJ1-2, with 7 bases fitting TRBD1. The CDR3 length is 15 residues. Germline-derived CDR1 and CDR2 are LGHNA and YSLEER. V lost 3 bases to trimming and J lost 4 bases; unmatched junction nucleotides: 8. The CDR3 nucleotides read TGCGCCAGCAGCCATGCGGACAGGAAAACCTATGGCTACACCTTC. It encodes CASSHADRKTYGYTF.

The chain uses TRBV2 and TRBJ1-2, with D tentatively TRBD1 (5 bases). Germline V CDR1 and CDR2: SNHLY, FYNNEI. The ends were cut back, 2 bases at V and 5 bases at J, with 15 bases in the middle. The CDR3 is made up of 15 amino acids. The CDR3 loop is CASSELTGEVYGYTF. The CDR3, as DNA: TGTGCCAGCAGTGAATTAACAGGAGAAGTATATGGCTACACCTTC.

V and J are TRBV25-1 and TRBJ2-3; D assignment may be TRBD1 or TRBD2 (5 bases each). V was cut by 6 bases and J by 2 bases, with 12 bases left in between. Germline V gene data show CDR1 as MGHDK and CDR2 as SYGVNS. This CDR3 has 14 amino acids. Here the CDR3 reads CASRPGRITDTQYF. The CDR3 bases are TGTGCCAGCAGACCGGGACGAATCACAGATACGCAGTATTTT.

V and J are TRBV6-5 and TRBJ2-3; 10 bases match TRBD2. The CDR3 has 15 amino acids. In germline, CDR1 is MNHEY, CDR2 SVGAGI. V dropped 5 bases and J dropped 4; count of bases not matched to a gene: 6. CDR3 in amino acids: CASSPPGLAPDTQYF. The CDR3, as DNA: TGTGCCAGCAGTCCGCCGGGACTAGCGCCAGATACGCAGTATTTT.

The chain uses TRBV27 and TRBJ2-5; D is possibly TRBD2 (6 bases). V lost 2 bases and J 1 base, leaving 8 bases between the germline ends. The CDR3 totals 14 residues. The germline gives CDR1 MNHEY, CDR2 SMNVEV (reference sequence). CDR3 protein: CASSLTGVQETQYF. The CDR3 DNA reads as TGTGCCAGCAGTTTAACGGGGGTCCAAGAGACCCAGTACTTC.